The present T cell receptor beta chain was sequenced within a study of T cell responses to AZD1222 COVID-19 vaccine. Assay: immunoSEQ multiplex PCR; the TCRdb copy retains only in-frame clones and omits some. The sample records 120,000 or so clones, around nine tenths being singletons. Study outcomes and limitations: At 160-218 and 743-854, vaccine-associated CD4 TCRs were dominant, and they spanned spike. Most donors were white British and more were female, and clonal diversity was possibly underestimated. Vaccination with two AZD1222 doses was followed by a rise in Spike-specific TCR breadth and depth. Seropositive at baseline were only a handful of AZD1222 recipients.

V lost 8 bases, J lost 7 bases, and 15 bases stayed unmatched. This CDR3 comprises 16 residues. Germline V lookup: CDR1 SGHAT, CDR2 FQNNGV. This clone came up once. Its antigen remains unidentified. This TCR was recovered from an adult in good health. This chain connects TRBV11-2 to TRBJ1-2; 11 bases line up with TRBD1. The sample in question was peripheral blood, obtained on day 0 of MenACWY control vaccination. Here the CDR3 DNA reads TGTGCCAGCCGCCCTTTGGGGGACAGGGGGGTTCGTGGCTACACCTTC. Its translation is CASRPLGDRGVRGYTF. Together with reference TRBV11-2 and TRBJ1-2, the CDR3 gives the full variable domain: EAGVAQSPRYKIIEKRQSVAFWCNPISGHATLYWYQQILGQGPKLLIQFQNNGVVDDSQLPKDRFSAERLKGVDSTLKIQPAKLEDSAVYLCASRPLGDRGVRGYTFGSGTRLTVV.